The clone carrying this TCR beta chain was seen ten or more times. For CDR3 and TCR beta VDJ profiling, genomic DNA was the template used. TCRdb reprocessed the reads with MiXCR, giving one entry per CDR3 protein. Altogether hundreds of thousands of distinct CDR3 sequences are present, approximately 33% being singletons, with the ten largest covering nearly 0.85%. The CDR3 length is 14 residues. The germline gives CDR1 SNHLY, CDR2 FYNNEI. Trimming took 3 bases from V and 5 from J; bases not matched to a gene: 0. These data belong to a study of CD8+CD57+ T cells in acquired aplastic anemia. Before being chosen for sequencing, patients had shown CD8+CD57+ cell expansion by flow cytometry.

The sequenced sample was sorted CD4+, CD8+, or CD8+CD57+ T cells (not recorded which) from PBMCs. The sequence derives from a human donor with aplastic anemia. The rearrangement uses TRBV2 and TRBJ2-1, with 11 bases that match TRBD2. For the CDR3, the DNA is TGTGCCAGCAGTGAGACTAGCGGGAACAATGAGCAGTTCTTC. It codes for CASSETSGNNEQFF. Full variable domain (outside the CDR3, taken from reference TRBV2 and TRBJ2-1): EPEVTQTPSHQVTQMGQEVILRCVPISNHLYFYWYRQILGQKVEFLVSFYNNEISEKSEIFDDQFSVERPDGSNFTLKIRSTKLEDSAMYFCASSETSGNNEQFFGPGTRLTVL.